The 29 T cell receptor beta chains below were found in one sample sequenced in a study of T cell responses to AZD1222 COVID-19 vaccine (dated by TCRdb to the early 2020s). The sample's time point label, decoded: baseline before first vaccination. Library preparation employed the immunoSEQ multiplex PCR assay. Sourced from immuneACCESS, this table was stored by TCRdb with only in-frame sequences that have V and J called. A share of the clones is absent; for the studies checked, an unresolved V gene accounts for under half, and the remainder has no known explanation. The sample table contains 95,000 to 130,000 clones; only one count was recorded for 85% to 95% of them. The leading ten clones occupy 2.5% to 3.5% of the sample. The sequenced sample was peripheral blood, obtained on day 0 of AZD1222 vaccination. Source of these receptors: an adult in good health.

J is TRBJ1-5 and V is TRBV7-9; possible D gene TRBD1, 5 bases. The CDR3 covers 16 residues. The V gene's germline CDR1 is SEHNR and CDR2 FQNEAQ (reference sequence). The V gene lost 6 bases and the J gene lost 5 bases, with 20 bases spanning the gap. The CDR3 region has the DNA TGTGCCAGCAGTTCAACCGGGGCGGGCTCGCATCAGCCCCAGCATTTT. Encoded protein: CASSSTGAGSHQPQHF. Full variable domain (missing parts from reference TRBV7-9 and TRBJ1-5): DTGVSQNPRHKITKRGQNVTFRCDPISEHNRLYWYRQTLGQGPEFLTYFQNEAQLEKSRLLSDRFSAERPKGSFSTLEIQRTEQGDSAMYLCASSSTGAGSHQPQHFGDGTRLSIL.

The chain employs TRBV28 and TRBJ2-1; D possibly corresponds to TRBD2 (6 bases). V lost 3 bases and J lost 4, with 10 bases in between. CDR3 size: 14 residues. CDR1 MDHEN and CDR2 SYDVKM come from the germline V gene. Here the CDR3 DNA reads TGTGCCAGCAGTTTGACTAGGCAATACAATGAGCAGTTCTTC. Translated: CASSLTRQYNEQFF.

This sequence joins TRBV5-1 and TRBJ2-7; D remains ambiguous. This CDR3 is 14 amino acids long. The V gene's germline CDR1 is SGHRS and CDR2 YFSETQ. V gave up 2 bases and J gave up 2 bases, with 11 bases separating them. CDR3 nucleotides: TGCGCCAGCAGCTTCTCCAGTGATACCTACGAGCAGTACTTC. Translated: CASSFSSDTYEQYF.

This sequence joins TRBV11-2 and TRBJ1-2; TRBD1 might be the D (5 bases). Between the trimmed V and J ends, which lost 4 bases and 10 bases, there was a span of 19 bases. Per germline, CDR1 SGHAT and CDR2 FQNNGV. The length of the CDR3 is 14 residues. Here the CDR3 DNA reads TGTGCCAGCAGCTCAGAGACCCAGGGTTTTTTCTACACCTTC. Encoded protein: CASSSETQGFFYTF.

The chain carries TRBV12-3 or TRBV12-4 and TRBJ1-1; no reliable D call. This CDR3 is built from 11 residues. V dropped 7 bases and J dropped 4 bases, with 7 bases sitting between them. This CDR3 reads CASTVGTEAFF. CDR3 bases: TGTGCCAGCACGGTGGGCACTGAAGCTTTCTTT.

The rearrangement joins TRBV5-1 to TRBJ2-7; D gene unclear. Germline values: CDR1 SGHRS, CDR2 YFSETQ. Trimming stripped 1 base from V and 0 bases from J, with 14 bases between. This CDR3 spans 16 amino acids. DNA for the CDR3: TGCGCCAGCAGCTTGAGTCCGGCAGAAACCTCCTACGAGCAGTACTTC. This sequence encodes CASSLSPAETSYEQYF.

The V and J genes are TRBV27 and TRBJ1-2, with D possibly being TRBD1 (5 bases). Deletions cut 8 bases from V and 1 base from J, with 14 bases between. From germline, CDR1 is MNHEY and CDR2 SMNVEV (reference sequence). The length of the CDR3 is 14 residues. CDR3 sequence (DNA): TGTGCCAGCCGCCGAGGGGCAGATAACTATGGCTACACCTTC. Amino acids: CASRRGADNYGYTF.

The count of this clone is one. The rearrangement links TRBV20-1 to TRBJ2-5; TRBD2 matches at 11 bases. Trimming took 3 bases from V and 4 from J; bases not matched to a gene: 4. The CDR3 contains 14 residues. From germline, CDR1 is DFQATT and CDR2 SNEGSKA (reference sequence). CDR3 sequence (DNA): TGCAGTGCTAGTACCCTAGCGGGAGGAGAGACCCAGTACTTC. This encodes CSASTLAGGETQYF.

The chain employs TRBV18 and TRBJ1-3; possible D gene TRBD1, 5 bases. There are 17 residues in the CDR3. Trimming left V 3 bases short and J 4 bases short, with 19 bases between. CDR1 and CDR2 from the germline V gene are KGHSH and LQKENI. The DNA of the CDR3 is TGTGCCAGCTCACCGAACCCGACACTGGGGCCGGGAAACACCATATATTTT. This codes for CASSPNPTLGPGNTIYF.

This chain links TRBV13 with TRBJ2-3; D not resolved. The V end lost 1 base, the J end lost 5 bases, and 4 bases lay between the germline ends. Looked up from germline, CDR1 is PRHDT and CDR2 is FYEKMQ (reference sequence). This CDR3 is built from 12 residues. Here the CDR3 reads CASSLEGDTQYF. The CDR3 region has the DNA TGTGCCAGCAGCTTAGAGGGAGATACGCAGTATTTT.

J is TRBJ1-5 and V is TRBV28; 9 bases fit TRBD1. Germline V gene data show CDR1 as MDHEN and CDR2 as SYDVKM. V dropped 7 bases and J dropped 7; count of bases not matched to a gene: 11. The CDR3 is 15 amino acids. The CDR3 DNA reads as TGTGCCAGCACCAAGACAGGGGGGTTGGGCCAGCCCCAGCATTTT. Protein product: CASTKTGGLGQPQHF.

This chain connects TRBV5-1 to TRBJ2-3; 7 nucleotides align to TRBD2. In germline, CDR1 is SGHRS, CDR2 YFSETQ. CDR3 length equals 16 residues. V was clipped by 6 bases and J by 2 bases; unmatched bases: 12. The DNA of the CDR3 is TGCGCCAGCACCTCGAATTGGCGGGAGTTCACAGATACGCAGTATTTT. This translates into CASTSNWREFTDTQYF.

The V and J genes are TRBV9 and TRBJ1-2, with a tentative D call TRBD1 (5 bases). V was clipped by 4 bases and J by 3 bases, with 13 bases between them. The length of the CDR3 is 14 residues. Germline values: CDR1 SGDLS, CDR2 YYNGEE. The CDR3 bases are TGTGCCAGCAGCCCAGGCGGGGGTCACTATGGCTACACCTTC. It codes for CASSPGGGHYGYTF.

The rearrangement joins TRBV29-1 to TRBJ2-1; 15 positions match TRBD2. The V gene's germline CDR1 is SQVTM and CDR2 ANQGSEA. V dropped 7 bases and J dropped 8; count of bases not matched to a gene: 6. CDR3 length: 14 residues. The CDR3, as DNA: TGCAGCGCCGGGACTAGCGGGAGGTTAGATGAGCAGTTCTTC. It yields the protein CSAGTSGRLDEQFF.

This sequence joins TRBV3-1 (or the pseudogene TRBV3-2) and TRBJ2-5; TRBD2 agrees at 13 bases. This CDR3 contains 18 residues. V trimming: 2 bases; J trimming: 5 bases; junction bases outside the gene matches: 11. Germline V lookup: CDR1 LGHDT, CDR2 YNNKEL (reference sequence). DNA for the CDR3: TGTGCCAGCAGCCAATTACCGGGGACTAGCGGGACTGCTGAGACCCAGTACTTC. Amino acids: CASSQLPGTSGTAETQYF.

This chain joins TRBV10-3 and TRBJ2-7, with D possibly being TRBD2 (6 bases). The CDR3 has 17 residues. CDR1 ENHRY and CDR2 SYGVKD come from the germline V gene. V lost 1 base, J lost 2 bases, and 18 bases lay in between. The CDR3 bases are TGTGCCATCAGTGAGTTCGGGGAACGAGGGGAGGCCTACGAGCAGTACTTC. This translates into CAISEFGERGEAYEQYF.

J is TRBJ2-7 and V is TRBV5-6; 7 nucleotides line up with TRBD2. This CDR3 comprises 16 residues. CDR1 is SGHDT and CDR2 is YYEEEE in the germline V gene. V shed 0 bases and J 7 bases; nucleotides not matched to a gene: 13. The CDR3 bases are TGTGCCAGCAGCTTGGAGGGAGGGCCCCCAACTAGGGAGCAGTACTTC. Residues: CASSLEGGPPTREQYF.

The chain has TRBV7-9 and TRBJ2-7, with D hard to call. The CDR3 has 11 residues. Per the germline V gene, CDR1 is SEHNR and CDR2 is FQNEAQ (reference sequence). With 5 bases removed from V and 5 bases from J, the gap between germline ends came to 7 bases. CDR3 sequence: CASSKAHEQYF. CDR3 coding DNA: TGTGCCAGCAGCAAGGCGCACGAGCAGTACTTC.

The chain combines TRBV19 with TRBJ2-2, with D unresolved. Germline lookup yields CDR1 LNHDA and CDR2 SQIVND (reference sequence). This CDR3 comprises 12 residues. With 3 bases removed from V and 1 base from J, the gap between germline ends came to 0 bases. CDR3 residues: CASSMNTGELFF. Written as DNA, the CDR3 is TGTGCCAGTAGTATGAACACCGGGGAGCTGTTTTTT.

This rearrangement joins TRBV2 to TRBJ1-1; D unclear. The CDR3 contains 11 residues. The germline V gene has CDR1 SNHLY and CDR2 FYNNEI. Trimming took 7 bases from V and 3 from J, leaving 6 bases between them. DNA for the CDR3: TGTGCCAGCACCCTCTACACTGAAGCTTTCTTT. Residues: CASTLYTEAFF.

The sample holds one count of this clone. The chain employs TRBV7-9 and TRBJ1-3, with D perhaps matching TRBD1 (5 bases). Germline CDR1 reads SEHNR; CDR2 reads FQNEAQ (reference sequence). V was clipped by 2 bases and J by 0 bases, with 17 bases between them. The CDR3 length is 18 residues. Here the CDR3 DNA reads TGTGCCAGCAGCTTATCGTTTGGGGGAACCCTCTCTGGAAACACCATATATTTT. Translating gives CASSLSFGGTLSGNTIYF.

The J gene is TRBJ2-7, the V gene TRBV4-1, with D hard to call. The CDR3 sequence is 16 residues long. The V end lost 0 bases, the J end lost 6 bases, and 18 bases lay between the germline ends. Germline V CDR1 and CDR2: MGHRA, YSYEKL. The CDR3 region is CASSQDALILPSEQYF. CDR3 bases: TGCGCCAGCAGCCAAGATGCTTTGATCCTCCCTAGCGAGCAGTACTTC.

The chain uses TRBV12-3 or TRBV12-4 and TRBJ1-4, with D uncertain. The V end was cut by 3 bases, the J end by 8 bases, with 7 bases between. The CDR3 runs to 12 residues. The CDR3 region has the DNA TGTGCCAGCAGTTTCGAGGGCGAAAAACTGTTTTTT. The encoded protein is CASSFEGEKLFF.

The chain employs TRBV19 and TRBJ2-5; D might be TRBD1 or TRBD2, each matching 5 bases. The V gene's germline CDR1 is LNHDA and CDR2 SQIVND (reference sequence). The CDR3 contains 17 residues. Trimming left V 1 base short and J 2 bases short, with 17 bases between. In DNA, the CDR3 is TGTGCCAGTAGTATAGGAGTTGGGGGACGGGAACAAGAGACCCAGTACTTC. This translates into CASSIGVGGREQETQYF.

The CDR3 DNA is TGTGCCAGCACGAGAGGGGACGCCTACGAGCAGTACTTC. Protein sequence: CASTRGDAYEQYF. The rearrangement joins TRBV6-5 to TRBJ2-7; D could derive from TRBD1 or TRBD2 (5 bases each). Trimming cost V 7 bases and J 2 bases, with 12 bases left between them. The CDR3 totals 13 residues. Germline loops: CDR1 MNHEY, CDR2 SVGAGI.

This chain connects TRBV9 to TRBJ1-2; weak D call: TRBD1 (5 bases). V was cut by 0 bases and J by 4 bases, with 10 bases left in between. Germline loops: CDR1 SGDLS, CDR2 YYNGEE. The CDR3 is made up of 14 amino acids. The CDR3 spells CASSVGGETYGYTF. The CDR3, as DNA: TGTGCCAGCAGCGTAGGGGGGGAAACCTATGGCTACACCTTC. Full variable domain (rest looked up from reference TRBV9 and TRBJ1-2): DSGVTQTPKHLITATGQRVTLRCSPRSGDLSVYWYQQSLDQGLQFLIQYYNGEERAKGNILERFSAQQFPDLHSELNLSSLELGDSALYFCASSVGGETYGYTFGSGTRLTVV.

The chain has TRBV30 and TRBJ1-1, with D tentatively TRBD1 (5 bases). Germline V gene sequence: CDR1 GTSNPN, CDR2 SVGIG (reference sequence). V was shortened by 1 base and J by 4 bases, with 13 bases between the two germline ends. This CDR3 region has 14 residues. As DNA, the CDR3 is TGTGCCTGGAGTGCTGGGCCCCAGGGCACTGAAGCTTTCTTT. Protein: CAWSAGPQGTEAFF.

This clone was observed once. The V call is TRBV27, the J call TRBJ1-5, with D uncertain. The CDR3 length is 16 residues. The V end was cut by 0 bases, the J end by 3 bases, with 12 bases between. Per the germline V gene, CDR1 is MNHEY and CDR2 is SMNVEV (reference sequence). The CDR3 DNA reads TGTGCCAGCAGTTTATCGGAGGGTTCCCTCAATCAGCCCCAGCATTTT. This sequence encodes CASSLSEGSLNQPQHF.

This chain uses TRBV5-1 with TRBJ2-7, with 9 bases aligning to TRBD1. The CDR3 length is 14 residues. J was trimmed by 4 bases and V by 0 bases; bases with no gene match: 2. Per germline, CDR1 SGHRS and CDR2 YFSETQ. The CDR3 here is CASSLAGQGYEQYF. The CDR3 nucleotides read TGCGCCAGCAGCTTGGCGGGACAGGGATACGAGCAGTACTTC. Combining the CDR3 with reference TRBV5-1 and TRBJ2-7 gives the whole variable domain KAGVTQTPRYLIKTRGQQVTLSCSPISGHRSVSWYQQTPGQGLQFLFEYFSETQRNKGNFPGRFSGRQFSNSRSEMNVSTLELGDSALYLCASSLAGQGYEQYFGPGTRLTVT.